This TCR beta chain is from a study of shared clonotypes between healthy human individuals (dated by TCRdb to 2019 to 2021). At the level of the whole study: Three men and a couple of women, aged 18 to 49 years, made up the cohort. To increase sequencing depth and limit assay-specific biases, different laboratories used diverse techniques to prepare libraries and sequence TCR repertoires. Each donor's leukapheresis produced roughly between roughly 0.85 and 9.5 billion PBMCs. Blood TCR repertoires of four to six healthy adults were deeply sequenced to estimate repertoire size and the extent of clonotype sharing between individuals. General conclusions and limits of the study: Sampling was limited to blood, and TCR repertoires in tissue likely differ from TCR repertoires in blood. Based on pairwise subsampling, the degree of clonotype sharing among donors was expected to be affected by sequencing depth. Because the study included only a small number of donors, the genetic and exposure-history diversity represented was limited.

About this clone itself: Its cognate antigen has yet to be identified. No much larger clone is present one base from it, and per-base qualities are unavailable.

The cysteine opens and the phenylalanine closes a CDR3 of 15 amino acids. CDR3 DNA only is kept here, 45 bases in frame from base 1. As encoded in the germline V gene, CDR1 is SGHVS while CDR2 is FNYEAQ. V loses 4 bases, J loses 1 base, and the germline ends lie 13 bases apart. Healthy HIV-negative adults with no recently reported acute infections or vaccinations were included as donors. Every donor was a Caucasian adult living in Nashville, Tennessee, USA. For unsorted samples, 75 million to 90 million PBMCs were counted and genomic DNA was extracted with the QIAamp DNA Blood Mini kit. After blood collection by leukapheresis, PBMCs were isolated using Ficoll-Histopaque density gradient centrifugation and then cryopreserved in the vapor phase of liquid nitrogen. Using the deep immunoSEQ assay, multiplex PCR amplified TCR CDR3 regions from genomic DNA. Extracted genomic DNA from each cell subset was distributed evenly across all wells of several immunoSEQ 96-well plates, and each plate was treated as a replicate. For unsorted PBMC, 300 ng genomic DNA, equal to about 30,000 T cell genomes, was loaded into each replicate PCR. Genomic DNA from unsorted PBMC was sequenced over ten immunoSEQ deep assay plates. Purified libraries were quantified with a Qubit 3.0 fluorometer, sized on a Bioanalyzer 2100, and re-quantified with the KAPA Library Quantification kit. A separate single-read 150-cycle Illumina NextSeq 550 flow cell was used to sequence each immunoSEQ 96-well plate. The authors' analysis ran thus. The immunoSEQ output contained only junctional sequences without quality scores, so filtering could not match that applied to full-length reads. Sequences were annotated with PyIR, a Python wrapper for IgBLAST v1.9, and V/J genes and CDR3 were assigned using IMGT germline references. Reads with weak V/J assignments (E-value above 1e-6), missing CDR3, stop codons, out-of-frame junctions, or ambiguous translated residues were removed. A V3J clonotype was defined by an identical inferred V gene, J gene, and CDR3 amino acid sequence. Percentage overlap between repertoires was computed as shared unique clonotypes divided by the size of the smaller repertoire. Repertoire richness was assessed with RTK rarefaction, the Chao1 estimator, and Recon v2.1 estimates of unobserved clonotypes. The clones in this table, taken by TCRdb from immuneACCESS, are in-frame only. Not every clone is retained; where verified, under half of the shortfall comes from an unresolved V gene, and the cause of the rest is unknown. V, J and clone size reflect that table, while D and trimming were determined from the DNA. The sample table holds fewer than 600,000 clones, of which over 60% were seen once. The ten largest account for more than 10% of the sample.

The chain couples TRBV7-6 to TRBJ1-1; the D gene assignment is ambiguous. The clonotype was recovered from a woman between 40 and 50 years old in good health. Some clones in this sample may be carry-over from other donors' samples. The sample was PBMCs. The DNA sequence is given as TGTGCCAGCAGCTCGGGAATTAGACCGAACACTGAAGCTTTCTTT. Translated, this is CASSSGIRPNTEAFF.